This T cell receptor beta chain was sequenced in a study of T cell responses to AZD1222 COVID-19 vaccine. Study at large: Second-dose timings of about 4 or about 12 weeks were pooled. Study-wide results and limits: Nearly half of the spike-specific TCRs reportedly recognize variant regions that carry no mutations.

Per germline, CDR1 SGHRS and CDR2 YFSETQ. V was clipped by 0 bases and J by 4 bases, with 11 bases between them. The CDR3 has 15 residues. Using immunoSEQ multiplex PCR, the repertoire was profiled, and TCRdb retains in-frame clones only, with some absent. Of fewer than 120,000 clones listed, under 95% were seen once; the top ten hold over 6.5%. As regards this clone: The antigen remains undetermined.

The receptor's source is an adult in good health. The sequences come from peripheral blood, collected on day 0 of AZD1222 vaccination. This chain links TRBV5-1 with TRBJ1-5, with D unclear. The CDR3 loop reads CASSLEGAGNQPQHF. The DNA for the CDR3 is TGCGCCAGCAGCTTGGAAGGTGCTGGGAATCAGCCCCAGCATTTT.